This T cell receptor beta chain was recorded in a study of persistence of HIV-infected CD4 T cells (dated by TCRdb to about 2020). With respect to the entire study: Participants had been on suppressive ART for a median of around eight years. Proviral sequencing was used to assess clonality among infected cells, whereas TCRbeta sequencing gauged the clonality of all cells within each sorted population. For the TCR cluster analysis across participants, 8 participants were included for CMV and more than five participants for Gag. Anti-CD3/anti-CD28 stimulation activated a higher proportion of cells, with a lower memory fraction, than antigen stimulation. Apart from a couple of participants who underwent leukapheresis at a single time point, peripheral blood samples of up to 180 mL were collected from participants at multiple time points. The study isolated CMV- and HIV-1 Gag-responding CD4+ T cells from ART-treated individuals to examine antigen-driven clonal expansion of HIV-1-infected cells. The research as a whole found: TCRbeta richness in CMV- and Gag-responding cells was significantly lower than in anti-CD3/anti-CD28-responding cells; CMV-responding cells had higher oligoclonality than CD3/CD28-stimulated and Gag-responding cells. TCR oligoclonality correlated with proviral oligoclonality within the same sorted populations. Few individuals were included in the study, and only a limited range of antigens was tested. Restriction of bulk TCR analyses to the rare CMV-responding cells that actually carried HIV-1 proviruses was not possible. Enrichment of degenerate expanded CDR3beta sequences was found in antigen-responding cells, suggesting convergent selection of CD4+ responses to CMV and Gag.

This clone appeared a single time. The specificity of this receptor is unknown. No base quality values were provided; no much bigger clone lies one nucleotide off. In light of the paper, this sample's treatment or condition label describes: suppressive antiretroviral therapy. As a nonspecific positive control representing the CD4+ T cell repertoire, the cells were stimulated with anti-CD3/anti-CD28 magnetic beads. Responding CD4+ T cells were sorted on the basis of upregulation of both CD40 ligand and CD69. HIV-1-infected adults in whom suppressive ART had been started during chronic infection were enrolled as participants. Participants had undetectable plasma HIV-1 RNA below 50 copies/mL for at least 4 years. To be included, a participant needed positive CMV serology and a CD4+ T cell count above 400 cells/uL. Before stimulation, PBMCs were isolated using density centrifugation and depleted of CD8+ T cells. CD8-depleted PBMCs were stimulated for approximately 18 hours with anti-CD28/CD49d costimulation, CD40-blocking antibody and enfuvirtide to prevent new infections. Cells were sorted on a Beckman Coulter MoFlo Legacy or XDP sorter, with propidium iodide excluding dead cells. The QIAamp DNA Mini Kit was used for genomic DNA extraction from samples above one million cells, and the Quick-DNA Microprep Kit was used otherwise.

The immunoSEQ hsTCRB assay version 4 in survey mode was used to sequence TCRbeta repertoires from genomic DNA. Genomic DNA was diluted to 8.5 to 10 ng/uL, using up to 1 ug per sample for TCRbeta sequencing. Per the source publication's procedure: ImmunoSeq Analyzer 3.0 was used for analysis of TCRbeta data, and diversity was computed on productive nucleotide rearrangements. The improved Chao index was used to estimate lower-bound TCR diversity, and the Gini coefficient was used to estimate clonality using the Immunarch R package. Different nucleotide rearrangements encoding the same CDR3beta amino acid sequence were counted as distinct clonotypes. Differential abundance analysis identified TCRbeta sequences significantly enriched in antigen-responding cells relative to anti-CD3/anti-CD28-activated cells. GLIPH2 grouped TCRs by predicted peptide-MHC specificity, both within each participant and across combined participant data sets. What TCRdb holds here is the immuneACCESS table cut down to in-frame rearrangements. Part of the clones is not present; checked against another copy, under half of the missing clones reflect an unresolved V gene, and the others are unexplained. That table supplies the V and J calls and clone size; D and trimming were determined from the DNA. The sample includes under 45,000 clones, with 80% to 90% observed a single time. The ten biggest clones cover approximately 1% of the sample.

V drops 7 bases and J drops 2 bases, leaving 6 bases in between. Counted from cysteine to phenylalanine, this CDR3 has 11 amino acids. Only the CDR3 part of the read is kept: 33 bases, read in frame from the first base. The CDR1 and CDR2 encoded by the germline V gene (reference sequence) are LNHDA and SQIVND. Source: CD4+ T cells sorted from PBMCs after approximately 18-hour stimulation, taken from a patient who received antiretroviral therapy. Read against the paper, the sample's cell subset or site label means: CD40L+CD69+ CD4 T cells responding to anti-CD3/anti-CD28 beads, representing the overall repertoire. The rearrangement combines TRBV19 with TRBJ2-7, with the D segment identity uncertain. The origin of this receptor is an adult man with HIV who was CMV-seropositive. CDR3 sequence: CASTDTYEQYF. The DNA is as follows: TGTGCCAGTACGGATACCTACGAGCAGTACTTC.